The clone carrying this T cell receptor (beta chain) was seen at least ten times. Its antigen is currently unknown. This record belongs to a study of breast tumors, draining lymph nodes, adjacent tissues. Axillary draining lymph nodes of breast cancer patients supplied the node samples. Germline V CDR1 and CDR2: MNHEY, SVGAGI. There are 13 residues in the CDR3. V lost 2 bases and J lost 6, with 7 bases in between. Study-wide results and caveats: Luminal-like breast cancer showed significantly higher tumor–nontumor repertoire similarity than basal-like.

TCRdb redid the calling of the multiplex PCR reads with MiXCR, one entry per CDR3 protein. Of around 170,000 distinct CDR3 sequences in the sample, 33% were seen once. The V gene is TRBV6-5, the J gene TRBJ2-2; D not certain. This TCR was sampled from a female donor with breast cancer. Some clones in this sample may be carry-over from other donors' samples. Sequencing was done on a sample of axillary lymph node tissue. The DNA for the CDR3 is TGTGCCAGCAGTTACACGAATGCCGGGGAGCTGTTTTTT. Protein sequence: CASSYTNAGELFF.